These 18 T cell receptor beta chains were sequenced from one sample in a study of spatial heterogeneity in lung cancer (dated by TCRdb to about 2019). The library was built by means of 5' RACE. Instrument on record: NextSeq 500. The public reads were quality trimmed at Q25 with fastp and then assembled into clones with MiXCR by TCRdb, keeping productive beta chains. When rows share a CDR3 protein, they turn into one entry using the most common DNA and genes. Across this sample there are about 21,000 distinct CDR3 sequences, with approximately 4.5% seen only once. About 7.7% of the sample goes to the ten largest clones. The sample's time point label is to be understood as: sample taken at primary tumor resection. Whole RNA extracted from tumor and nontumor lung tissue, or from cryopreserved PBMC samples, was used for TCR sequencing without cell sorting. The sample here was PBMCs, taken at surgery. All receptors come from a male donor with early-stage non-small cell lung cancer.

This clonotype was recorded a few times. The CDR3 region has the DNA TGTGCCAGCAGTCCTCGAGCGGGGGGGCTAGGTGAGCAGTTCTTC. Residues: CASSPRAGGLGEQFF. This chain connects TRBV27 to TRBJ2-1; TRBD2 matches at 10 bases. The germline V gene encodes CDR1 MNHEY and CDR2 SMNVEV (reference sequence). The V gene end was trimmed by 5 bases and the J gene end by 9 bases; junction bases not matched to a gene: 10. The CDR3 loop spans 15 amino acids.

This clonotype was recorded at least ten times. The genes are TRBV29-1 and TRBJ2-3; 10 bases align to TRBD1. The CDR3 length is 13 residues. CDR1 is SQVTM, CDR2 ANQGSEA, per germline. V dropped 4 bases and J dropped 4; count of bases not matched to a gene: 2. CDR3 amino acids: CSVGDRGPDTQYF. The CDR3 nucleotides are TGCAGCGTTGGGGACAGGGGCCCAGATACGCAGTATTTT.

This clonotype has a count of ten or more. This sequence joins TRBV5-6 and TRBJ2-3, with 13 bases lining up with TRBD2. With V trimmed by 3 bases and J by 5 bases, 6 bases remained unmatched. CDR1 and CDR2 (germline): SGHDT, YYEEEE. This CDR3 is built from 16 residues. This chain's CDR3 is CASSSGLAGVEDTQYF. The CDR3 coding sequence is TGTGCCAGCAGCTCAGGACTAGCGGGAGTGGAAGATACGCAGTATTTT. The variable domain in full, with the rest retrieved from reference TRBV5-6 and TRBJ2-3, is DAGVTQSPTHLIKTRGQQVTLRCSPKSGHDTVSWYQQALGQGPQFIFQYYEEEERQRGNFPDRFSGHQFPNYSSELNVNALLLGDSALYLCASSSGLAGVEDTQYFGPGTRLTVL.

At least ten counts were recorded for this clonotype. The chain employs TRBV30 and TRBJ2-1; 9 bases fit TRBD2. Germline V gives CDR1 GTSNPN, CDR2 SVGIG (reference sequence). Trimming took 2 bases from V and 7 from J; bases not matched to a gene: 6. The CDR3 has 14 amino acids. The CDR3 is CAWSRLAGWNEQFF. For the CDR3, the DNA is TGTGCCTGGAGTAGGCTAGCGGGGTGGAATGAGCAGTTCTTC.

In its sample, this clonotype is medium-sized. The chain links TRBV6-6 to TRBJ2-7; 9 bases line up with TRBD1. The CDR3 totals 16 residues. The V gene end was trimmed by 4 bases and the J gene end by 0 bases; junction bases not matched to a gene: 7. Germline CDR1 is MNHNY and CDR2 is SVGAGI (reference sequence). As DNA, the CDR3 is TGTGCCAGCAGTTGGCCCCGGACAGGGGCCTCCTACGAGCAGTACTTC. This translates into CASSWPRTGASYEQYF.

Many counts were recorded for this clonotype. The V gene is TRBV5-1, the J gene TRBJ2-7; TRBD1 agrees at 9 bases. The CDR3 extends over 19 amino acids. Germline V gives CDR1 SGHRS, CDR2 YFSETQ. The J segment lost 1 base and the V segment lost 3 bases, leaving 17 bases of the junction unmatched. CDR3 region: CASSSQVTGTGFLSYEQYF. In DNA, the CDR3 is TGCGCCAGCAGCTCCCAGGTAACCGGGACAGGGTTCCTATCCTACGAGCAGTACTTC.

The V and J genes are TRBV5-1 and TRBJ1-4; D gene unclear. From germline, CDR1 is SGHRS and CDR2 YFSETQ. CDR3 length: 14 amino acids. Between the trimmed V and J ends, which lost 2 bases and 0 bases, there was a span of 5 bases. Here the CDR3 reads CASSFGATNEKLFF. In DNA, the CDR3 is TGCGCCAGCAGCTTTGGGGCAACTAATGAAAAACTGTTTTTT.

This clonotype was counted at least ten times. DNA for the CDR3: TGTGCCATCCGGGGAGCTAGCCTGAACACCGGGGAGCTGTTTTTT. Translated, it gives CAIRGASLNTGELFF. The rearrangement links TRBV7-9 to TRBJ2-2, with D possibly matching TRBD2 (5 bases). Between the trimmed V and J ends, which lost 10 bases and 1 base, there was a span of 16 bases. Germline V CDR1 and CDR2: SEHNR, FQNEAQ (reference sequence). The CDR3 is made up of 15 amino acids.

This clonotype came up many times. The chain joins TRBV30 to TRBJ2-1, with 13 bases aligning to TRBD2. Germline V lookup: CDR1 GTSNPN, CDR2 SVGIG (reference sequence). Trimming took 6 bases from V and 8 from J; bases not matched to a gene: 10. This CDR3 contains 15 residues. The CDR3 spells CACTRTSGSFDEQFF. The CDR3, as DNA: TGTGCCTGCACGCGGACTAGCGGGAGTTTCGATGAGCAGTTCTTC.

This clonotype was observed at least ten times. V and J are TRBV7-3 and TRBJ2-3; D could derive from TRBD1 or TRBD2 (5 bases each). This CDR3 has 16 amino acids. Trimming removed 6 bases from V and 7 bases from J, with 23 bases in between. Germline V lookup: CDR1 SGHTA, CDR2 FQGTGA. The CDR3 here is CASSWDGAVGSNTQYF. CDR3 coding DNA: TGTGCCAGCAGTTGGGACGGGGCTGTAGGTTCAAATACGCAGTATTTT.

This clonotype was detected ten times or more. The chain combines TRBV2 with TRBJ1-3; the D is unclear. V lost 6 bases and J lost 0, with 6 bases in between. The germline gives CDR1 SNHLY, CDR2 FYNNEI. The CDR3 loop spans 13 amino acids. The CDR3 DNA is TGTGCCAGCAGGGCTCACTCTGGAAACACCATATATTTT. It codes for CASRAHSGNTIYF. The whole variable domain, remainder taken from reference TRBV2 and TRBJ1-3, is EPEVTQTPSHQVTQMGQEVILRCVPISNHLYFYWYRQILGQKVEFLVSFYNNEISEKSEIFDDQFSVERPDGSNFTLKIRSTKLEDSAMYFCASRAHSGNTIYFGEGSWLTVV.

The V gene is TRBV27, the J gene TRBJ1-4, with 7 nucleotides matching TRBD1. From germline, CDR1 is MNHEY and CDR2 SMNVEV (reference sequence). The CDR3 sequence is 14 residues long. After removal of 6 bases from V and 4 bases from J, the junction contained 5 bases not matched to a gene. For the CDR3, the DNA is TGTGCCAGCAGATACAACAGGGGTAATGAAAAACTGTTTTTT. Encoded protein: CASRYNRGNEKLFF.

In its sample, this clonotype was seen many times. CDR3 amino acids: CASSQDLEGLYEQYF. The CDR3 coding sequence is TGTGCCAGCAGCCAAGATCTGGAGGGCTTGTACGAGCAGTACTTC. The chain couples TRBV4-2 to TRBJ2-7; tentative D call: TRBD2 (6 bases). This CDR3 has 15 residues. Trimming took 0 bases from V and 4 from J, leaving 13 bases between them. Germline values: CDR1 LGHNA, CDR2 YNFKEQ.

The chain is built from TRBV7-6 and TRBJ2-3; TRBD2 is a possible D gene (6 bases). The CDR3 spans 13 residues. Germline CDR1 is SGHVS and CDR2 is FNYEAQ. V was trimmed by 5 bases and J by 7 bases, leaving 13 bases between them. CDR3 sequence (DNA): TGTGCCAGCAGCCCCGATGGGGGGTATACGCAGTATTTT. It codes for CASSPDGGYTQYF.

This clonotype came up a few times. The chain is built from TRBV20-1 and TRBJ2-1; TRBD2 matches at 7 bases. Germline lookup yields CDR1 DFQATT and CDR2 SNEGSKA (reference sequence). The CDR3 length is 16 residues. J lost 5 bases, V lost 4 bases, and 14 bases had no gene match. CDR3: CSATRMTSRSNNEQFF. CDR3 nucleotide sequence: TGCAGTGCTACCAGAATGACTAGCCGTTCAAACAATGAGCAGTTCTTC.

The chain combines TRBV27 with TRBJ1-6; perhaps TRBD1 as D (5 bases). Germline CDR1 is MNHEY and CDR2 is SMNVEV (reference sequence). The V gene lost 6 bases and the J gene lost 10 bases, with 22 bases spanning the gap. There are 16 residues in the CDR3. CDR3 DNA sequence: TGTGCCAGCAGGGACGCGAACGCAGGGCTAATATCACCCCTCCACTTT. It is translated as CASRDANAGLISPLHF.

This clonotype was recorded at least ten times. The chain is built from TRBV4-1 and TRBJ1-5, with D uncertain. This CDR3 has 14 amino acids. The germline CDR1 and CDR2 sequences are MGHRA and YSYEKL. The germline V and J ends were trimmed by 0 bases and 7 bases, with 10 bases remaining between them. CDR3 sequence (DNA): TGCGCCAGCAGCCAAGAGATGGTGGCGCAGCCCCAGCATTTT. Its translation: CASSQEMVAQPQHF.

Many counts were recorded for this clonotype. The rearrangement links TRBV7-9 to TRBJ2-2; 7 nucleotides align to TRBD1. Losses at the gene ends were 2 bases for V and 6 bases for J; bases not matched to a gene: 9. The CDR3 consists of 16 residues. Germline-derived CDR1 and CDR2 are SEHNR and FQNEAQ (reference sequence). The CDR3 loop is CASSLRLAGGAGELFF. CDR3 DNA sequence: TGTGCCAGCAGCTTAAGGCTGGCAGGGGGAGCCGGGGAGCTGTTTTTT. Using reference TRBV7-9 and TRBJ2-2 for the parts outside the CDR3, the full variable domain is DTGVSQNPRHKITKRGQNVTFRCDPISEHNRLYWYRQTLGQGPEFLTYFQNEAQLEKSRLLSDRFSAERPKGSFSTLEIQRTEQGDSAMYLCASSLRLAGGAGELFFGEGSRLTVL.